This paragraph reports one T cell receptor beta chain. The antigen is not known. This entry belongs to a study of T cell responses to AZD1222 COVID-19 vaccine. Whole-study results and caveats: It was only after the peak T cell response that any repertoires were sampled.

Some clones are missing from TCRdb's copy, which holds only in-frame ones; the method was immunoSEQ multiplex PCR. The sample holds around 99,000 clones, roughly 90% seen once. Source: peripheral blood, taken on day 0 of AZD1222 vaccination. The receptor was derived from an adult in good health.

Written as DNA, the CDR3 is TGTGCCAGCAGCCGTAAGCCCGGGGGATCAGTAGGTAATGAGCAGTTCTTC. The encoded protein is CASSRKPGGSVGNEQFF. The chain uses TRBV27 and TRBJ2-1, with D perhaps TRBD2 (6 bases). The CDR3 totals 17 residues. V lost 6 bases and J 7 bases, leaving 25 bases between the germline ends. Germline CDR1 is MNHEY and CDR2 is SMNVEV (reference sequence).